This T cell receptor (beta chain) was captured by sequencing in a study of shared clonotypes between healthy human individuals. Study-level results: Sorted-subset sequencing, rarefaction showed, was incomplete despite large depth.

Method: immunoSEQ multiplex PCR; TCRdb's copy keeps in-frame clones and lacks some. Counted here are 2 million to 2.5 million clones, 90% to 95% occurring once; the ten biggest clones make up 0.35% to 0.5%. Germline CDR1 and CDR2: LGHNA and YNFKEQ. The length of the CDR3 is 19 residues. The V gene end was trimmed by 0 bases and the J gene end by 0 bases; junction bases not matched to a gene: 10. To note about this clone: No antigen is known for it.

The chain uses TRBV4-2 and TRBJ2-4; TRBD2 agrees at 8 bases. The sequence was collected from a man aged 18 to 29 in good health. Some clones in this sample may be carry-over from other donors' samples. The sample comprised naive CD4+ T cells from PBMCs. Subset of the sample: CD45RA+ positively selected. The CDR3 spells CASSQESPASGLAKNIQYF. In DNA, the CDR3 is TGTGCCAGCAGCCAAGAAAGTCCGGCTAGCGGGTTAGCCAAAAACATTCAGTACTTC.